This entry lists 22 T cell receptor beta chains sequenced from one sample in a study of CD8 T cells in ankylosing spondylitis. TCRdb re-called the 5' RACE reads with MiXCR, one entry per CDR3 protein. This sample yields about 800,000 distinct CDR3 sequences, of which about an eighth are seen a single time; less than 0.65% belongs to the top ten. Study results and caveats: Ankylosing spondylitis blood seemed to carry a telltale TCR beta motif made of eight or nine highly homologous variants.

Their antigen targets remain unknown. The sequencing sample was made of blood, either unsorted or a sorted T cell fraction (not recorded which). The source of these receptors is a male donor with ankylosing spondylitis.

This clonotype was counted between two and nine times. The chain carries TRBV15 and TRBJ2-3, with D uncertain. The CDR3 totals 15 residues. V was shortened by 1 base and J by 4 bases, with 12 bases between the two germline ends. The germline gives CDR1 LNHNV, CDR2 YYDKDF (reference sequence). Here the CDR3 DNA reads TGTGCCACCAGCAGAGCTGGGCGTCCCGCAGATACGCAGTATTTT. This sequence encodes CATSRAGRPADTQYF.

This chain uses TRBV4-3 with TRBJ2-1; D is unresolved. CDR1 is LGHNA, CDR2 YSLEER, per germline. CDR3 length: 16 amino acids. The V gene lost 0 bases and the J gene lost 0 bases, with 9 bases spanning the gap. The CDR3 nucleotides are TGCGCCAGCAGCCAAGATTCAAAGCGCTCCTACAATGAGCAGTTCTTC. Its protein product is CASSQDSKRSYNEQFF.

This chain uses TRBV20-1 with TRBJ2-7; TRBD1 might be the D (6 bases). The CDR3 spans 14 residues. The germline gives CDR1 DFQATT, CDR2 SNEGSKA (reference sequence). Deletions cut 2 bases from V and 3 bases from J, with 14 bases between. CDR3 coding DNA: TGCAGTGCTAGACACCGACAGGACCGCTACGAGCAGTACTTC. Its translation is CSARHRQDRYEQYF.

This clonotype was seen only a few times. This chain connects TRBV5-5 to TRBJ1-4; TRBD1 is a possible D gene (5 bases). Trimming took 2 bases from V and 8 from J, leaving 19 bases between them. CDR3 length equals 16 residues. In germline, CDR1 is SGHKS, CDR2 YYEKEE (reference sequence). CDR3: CASSFNAQGTREKLFF. DNA of the CDR3: TGTGCCAGCAGCTTTAATGCGCAGGGCACGAGGGAAAAACTGTTTTTT.

This clonotype was detected a few times. DNA for the CDR3: TGCAGTGCTAGAGCTACCGGGACAAGATTCACCGGGGAGCTGTTTTTT. Translated, it gives CSARATGTRFTGELFF. The gene calls are TRBV20-1 and TRBJ2-2, with D perhaps TRBD1 (6 bases). The length of the CDR3 is 16 residues. V was trimmed by 1 base and J by 4 bases, leaving 16 bases between them. Germline CDR1 and CDR2: DFQATT and SNEGSKA (reference sequence).

This clonotype was detected only a few times. V gene TRBV7-9 combines with J gene TRBJ2-1, with TRBD2 matching 13 bases. The CDR3 contains 17 residues. The germline CDR1 and CDR2 sequences are SEHNR and FQNEAQ (reference sequence). The V and J ends lost 3 bases and 8 bases, in that order; junction bases with no gene match: 10. CDR3 region: CASSFRSGTSGNHEQFF. In DNA, the CDR3 is TGTGCCAGCAGCTTTCGTTCCGGGACTAGCGGGAACCATGAGCAGTTCTTC.

This clonotype was detected a few times. The V and J genes are TRBV6-2 or TRBV6-3 and TRBJ1-1; a possible D gene is TRBD1 (6 bases). Germline CDR1 and CDR2: MNHEY and SVGEGT. Trimming shortened V by 2 bases and J by 4 bases, and 11 bases separated the two germline ends. The CDR3 is made up of 14 amino acids. The CDR3 sequence: CASSYVGGSTEAFF. CDR3 coding DNA: TGTGCCAGCAGTTACGTGGGGGGCTCCACTGAAGCTTTCTTT.

This clonotype was recorded many times. This chain uses TRBV29-1 with TRBJ2-7, with TRBD1 as a possible D gene (5 bases). This CDR3 is built from 13 residues. Germline-derived CDR1 and CDR2 are SQVTM and ANQGSEA. The germline V and J ends were trimmed by 7 bases and 2 bases, with 15 bases remaining between them. CDR3 sequence (DNA): TGCAGCGCTTGGCAGGGCCAAACCTACGAGCAGTACTTC. Its translation is CSAWQGQTYEQYF.

This clonotype was picked up many times. The rearrangement links TRBV5-1 to TRBJ1-6, with a possible D match to TRBD1 (5 bases). The germline V and J ends were trimmed by 4 bases and 1 base, with 15 bases remaining between them. This CDR3 spans 17 amino acids. Germline loops: CDR1 SGHRS, CDR2 YFSETQ. CDR3 sequence (DNA): TGCGCCAGCAGCAGGGACCCCTCCGGATCCTATAATTCACCCCTCCACTTT. It yields the protein CASSRDPSGSYNSPLHF.

This clonotype came up many times. The chain has TRBV5-1 and TRBJ2-1; a possible D gene is TRBD1 (6 bases). The CDR3 is 14 residues long. CDR1 SGHRS and CDR2 YFSETQ come from the germline V gene. Trimming shortened V by 0 bases and J by 5 bases, and 9 bases separated the two germline ends. The CDR3 coding sequence is TGCGCCAGCAGCTTGGGACAGGTAGACAATGAGCAGTTCTTC. This codes for CASSLGQVDNEQFF.

This clonotype was seen a handful of times. The gene calls are TRBV12-3 or TRBV12-4 and TRBJ2-5, with 11 bases lining up with TRBD2. There are 15 residues in the CDR3. Losses at the gene ends were 3 bases for V and 3 bases for J; bases not matched to a gene: 3. CDR3 sequence (DNA): TGTGCCAGCAGTTTGACTAGCGGGACCGAAGAGACCCAGTACTTC. It encodes CASSLTSGTEETQYF.

The chain links TRBV5-1 to TRBJ2-5, with D perhaps matching TRBD1 or TRBD2 (6 bases each). The CDR3 loop spans 14 amino acids. Germline V gene lookup returns CDR1 SGHRS and CDR2 YFSETQ. Trimming pared 4 bases from V and 1 base from J, leaving 11 bases between. CDR3 DNA: TGCGCCAGCAGCCGCGGGACAAGCCAAGAGACCCAGTACTTC. Translating it yields CASSRGTSQETQYF.

This clonotype was seen ten or more times. The chain links TRBV4-3 to TRBJ2-5; 9 bases are shared with TRBD1. The trim removed 3 bases at V and 2 bases at J, leaving 7 bases unmatched. The CDR3 contains 16 residues. CDR1 is LGHNA and CDR2 is YSLEER in the germline V gene. The CDR3: CASSQMHRGLQETQYF. CDR3 bases: TGCGCCAGCAGCCAGATGCACAGGGGGCTGCAAGAGACCCAGTACTTC.

This clonotype has a handful of counts. The chain employs TRBV5-1 and TRBJ2-1; the match to TRBD1 covers 7 bases. V was clipped by 2 bases and J by 10 bases; unmatched bases: 15. The CDR3 sequence is 16 residues long. Germline V CDR1 and CDR2: SGHRS, YFSETQ. CDR3 nucleotide sequence: TGCGCCAGCAGCTTTGACAGGGAGAATCCAAAAATAGAGCAGTTCTTC. It translates to CASSFDRENPKIEQFF.

This clonotype occurred many times. This rearrangement joins TRBV5-6 to TRBJ1-2; TRBD1 is a possible D gene (6 bases). Trimming pared 4 bases from V and 5 bases from J, leaving 9 bases between. This CDR3 is 12 amino acids long. CDR1 is SGHDT and CDR2 is YYEEEE in the germline V gene. CDR3 amino acids: CASSPGQYGYTF. The CDR3 bases are TGTGCCAGCAGCCCAGGACAGTATGGCTACACCTTC.

The CDR3: CASSLSPSDDTDTQYF. The CDR3 DNA sequence: TGTGCCAGCAGCTTATCCCCTAGTGATGACACAGATACGCAGTATTTT. The chain combines TRBV11-2 with TRBJ2-3; D gene unclear. CDR1 is SGHAT, CDR2 FQNNGV, per germline. The CDR3 consists of 16 residues. Trimming cost V 2 bases and J 2 bases, with 14 bases left between them.

This clonotype was counted many times. The chain recombines TRBV6-1 with TRBJ1-2, with 7 positions matching TRBD1. Per germline, CDR1 MNHNS and CDR2 SASEGT. This CDR3 region has 13 residues. J was trimmed by 7 bases and V by 6 bases; bases with no gene match: 8. The CDR3 DNA is TGTGCCAGCAGCCTTACAGGGGACTTTGGCTACACCTTC. It is translated as CASSLTGDFGYTF.

The sample holds many counts of this clonotype. The rearrangement links TRBV12-3 or TRBV12-4 to TRBJ1-5; 8 positions agree with TRBD1. The CDR3 sequence is 14 residues long. The V gene end was trimmed by 8 bases and the J gene end by 2 bases; junction bases not matched to a gene: 5. The DNA of the CDR3 is TGTGCCAGCCAAACGACAGGGGGCAATCAGCCCCAGCATTTT. Translated: CASQTTGGNQPQHF.

Only a few counts were recorded for this clonotype. The rearrangement joins TRBV9 to TRBJ2-6; 8 bases align to TRBD1. Germline assignment: CDR1 SGDLS and CDR2 YYNGEE. CDR3 size: 18 residues. V trimming: 2 bases; J trimming: 0 bases; junction bases outside the gene matches: 7. CDR3 coding DNA: TGTGCCAGCAGCGTTACAGGGGGGCGTTCCTCTGGGGCCAACGTCCTGACTTTC. Protein: CASSVTGGRSSGANVLTF.

This clonotype occurred many times. This chain joins TRBV28 and TRBJ1-2; 7 positions agree with TRBD1. Germline V lookup: CDR1 MDHEN, CDR2 SYDVKM. With V trimmed by 5 bases and J by 10 bases, 7 bases remained unmatched. The CDR3 extends over 12 amino acids. This CDR3 reads CASSGGQRNYTF. CDR3 in DNA: TGTGCCAGCAGTGGGGGACAGAGAAACTACACCTTC.

The chain combines TRBV5-4 with TRBJ2-5; D is perhaps TRBD1 (6 bases). The CDR3 covers 15 residues. From germline, CDR1 is SGHNT and CDR2 YYREEE (reference sequence). Trimming cost V 3 bases and J 5 bases, with 17 bases left between them. The CDR3 bases are TGTGCCAGCAGCTACCCTGGACAGCTGGGGGAGACCCAGTACTTC. It codes for CASSYPGQLGETQYF.

Ten or more counts support this clonotype. V gene TRBV12-3 or TRBV12-4 combines with J gene TRBJ2-7; TRBD1 might be the D (8 bases). V was cut by 5 bases and J by 5 bases, with 19 bases left in between. The CDR3 spans 15 residues. The CDR3 nucleotides are TGTGCCAGCAGTACGACTCGGACAGGGAGGGACGAGCAGTACTTC. This gives the protein CASSTTRTGRDEQYF.